The present T cell receptor beta chain was sequenced within a study of cytomegalovirus exposure and HLA in healthy donors (dated by TCRdb to 2016 to 2017). The study in broad terms: According to a later analysis, one platform produced both the 120 validation repertoires and the 720 or so repertoires of the first cohort. To predict cytomegalovirus infection status, the study combined high-throughput TCR immunosequencing, statistical association of individual TCRs with disease status, and machine learning. The study aimed to test whether signatures of past pathogen exposure could be identified by cataloging public T cell receptors. A separate validation cohort of some 130 different subjects was used in addition to the roughly 620-subject first cohort. Points the paper makes about the study in general: Most TCR sequences were seen in very few donors, while some public TCRs were found in many individuals. Subsequent analysis determined that TCRs grouped into clusters in the first cohort also showed a tendency toward co-occurrence across the 130 or so validation repertoires, and 90% to 95% of cluster scores exceeded 0. It was suggested by the authors that the approach could potentially be generalized to other disease states and immunological phenotypes. The study listed 150 to 200 TCR beta chains as associated with cytomegalovirus. In vitro tests confirmed that a few of the cytomegalovirus-associated TCR beta chains recognize cytomegalovirus antigens. The classifier was reported to diagnose cytomegalovirus status with high specificity and sensitivity in both the original cohort and the validation cohort. The validation cohort had no HLA typing available for a later analysis, so co-occurrence within that cohort was assessed over all 130 or so repertoires.

The germline V gene (reference sequence) supplies CDR1 LNHNV and CDR2 YYDKDF. Spanning cysteine to phenylalanine, the CDR3 consists of 13 amino acids. Only CDR3 DNA remains: 39 bases, in frame from the first base. V is shortened by 5 bases, J by 0 bases, and the region joining them spans 7 bases. The library was obtained by the immunoSEQ multiplex PCR assay. In the source study's methods: A statistical classification framework was developed to diagnose cytomegalovirus status using the catalog of TCR beta chain sequences. Held by TCRdb, this immuneACCESS table contains in-frame sequences only and omits some clones. Under half of the omission traces to an unresolved V gene where checked; the cause of the rest is unknown. V and J calls and clone size are those listed in that table; D and trimming were worked out from the DNA. This sample holds 65,000 or so clones; 92% were observed only once. Together, the top ten hold over 1% of the sample.

The donors were included in the validation cohort of roughly 130 subjects, a group kept apart from the roughly 690-subject first cohort. Comments on this clone: What this receptor recognizes is not known. Within one base of it there is no much larger clone, and no base qualities were kept.

Sequencing used PBMCs. The V gene is TRBV15 and the J gene is TRBJ1-1; no D gene call is confident. The TCR sequence derives from a woman aged 18-30 years in good health and CMV-seronegative. Here is the DNA: TGTGCCACCAGCGGTCAGATGAACACTGAAGCTTTCTTT. It codes for CATSGQMNTEAFF.